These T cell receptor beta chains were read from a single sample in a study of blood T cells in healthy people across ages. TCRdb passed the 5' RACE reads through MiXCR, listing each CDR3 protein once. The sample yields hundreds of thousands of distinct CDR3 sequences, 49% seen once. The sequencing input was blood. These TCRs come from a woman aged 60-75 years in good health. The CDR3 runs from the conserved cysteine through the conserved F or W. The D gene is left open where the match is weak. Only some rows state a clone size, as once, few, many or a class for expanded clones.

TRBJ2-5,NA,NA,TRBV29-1,TGCAGCGTTGCGAATCCTGCTAGCTGGGAGACCCAGTACTTC,CSVANPASWETQYF
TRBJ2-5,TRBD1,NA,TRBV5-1,TGCGCCAGCAGTCGACAGGGGGCTCAAGAGACCCAGTACTTC,CASSRQGAQETQYF
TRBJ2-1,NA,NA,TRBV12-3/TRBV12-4,TGTGCCAGCAGTTTATCAGGGGCCTTGGACGTGCAGTTCTTC,CASSLSGALDVQFF
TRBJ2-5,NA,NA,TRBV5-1,TGCGCCAGCAGCCGGCGGGACAACCAAGAGACCCAGTACTTC,CASSRRDNQETQYF
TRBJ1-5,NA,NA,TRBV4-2,TGTGCCAGCAGCCAAGAGTCAGGGGCGATCAATCAGCCCCAGCATTTT,CASSQESGAINQPQHF
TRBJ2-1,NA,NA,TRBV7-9,TGTGCCAGCAGCCTCAGGGCAGGCAATGAGCAGTTCTTC,CASSLRAGNEQFF
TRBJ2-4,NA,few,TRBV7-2,TGTGCCAGCAGCCCGAACCGGGACAAAGGCAAGAACATTCAGTACTTC,CASSPNRDKGKNIQYF
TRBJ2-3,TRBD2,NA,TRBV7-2,TGTGCCAGCAGCCTTAGCGGGAGCCCAGATACGCAGTATTTT,CASSLSGSPDTQYF
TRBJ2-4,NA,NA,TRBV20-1,TGCAGTGCTAGATTTGCGTCCCTAGCCAAAAACATTCAGTACTTC,CSARFASLAKNIQYF
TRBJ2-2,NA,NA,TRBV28,TGTGCCAGCAGAACCACAGTGGCCCGGGAGCTGTTTTTT,CASRTTVARELFF
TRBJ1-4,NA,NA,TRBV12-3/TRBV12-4,TGTGCCAGCAGTCCCTGGACATCCACAACTAATGAAAAACTGTTTTTT,CASSPWTSTTNEKLFF
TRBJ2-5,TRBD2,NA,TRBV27,TGTGCCAGCAGTTCGTTACTAGCGGGTACAGAGACCCAGTACTTC,CASSSLLAGTETQYF